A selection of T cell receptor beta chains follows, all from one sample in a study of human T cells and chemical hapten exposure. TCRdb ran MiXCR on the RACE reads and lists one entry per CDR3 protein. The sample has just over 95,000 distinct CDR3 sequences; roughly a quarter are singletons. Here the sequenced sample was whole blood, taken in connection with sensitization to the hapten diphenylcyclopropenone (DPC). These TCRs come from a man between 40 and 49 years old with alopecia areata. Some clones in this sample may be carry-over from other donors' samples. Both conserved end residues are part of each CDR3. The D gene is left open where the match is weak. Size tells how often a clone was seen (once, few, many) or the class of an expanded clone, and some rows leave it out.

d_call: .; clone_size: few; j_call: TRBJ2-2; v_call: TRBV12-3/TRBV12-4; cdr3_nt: TGTGCCAGCAGCCAGATGCGGGGAAACGGGGAGCTGTTTTTT; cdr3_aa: CASSQMRGNGELFF
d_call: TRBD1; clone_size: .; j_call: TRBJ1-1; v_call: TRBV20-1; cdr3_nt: TGCAGTGCTAGGACTGACAGGGCAAACACTGAAGCTTTCTTT; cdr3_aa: CSARTDRANTEAFF
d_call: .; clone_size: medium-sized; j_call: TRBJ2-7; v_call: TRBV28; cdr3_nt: TGTGCCAGCAGTTTACACAGGGCCTACGAGCAGTACTTC; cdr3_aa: CASSLHRAYEQYF
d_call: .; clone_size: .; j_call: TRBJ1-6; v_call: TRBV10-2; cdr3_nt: TGCGCCAGCAGTGACAGGCGGGGCAACTCCTATAATTCACCCCTCCACTTT; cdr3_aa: CASSDRRGNSYNSPLHF
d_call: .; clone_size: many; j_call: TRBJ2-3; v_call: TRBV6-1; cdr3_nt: TGTGCCAGCAGGACTAGCACAGATACGCAGTATTTT; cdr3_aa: CASRTSTDTQYF
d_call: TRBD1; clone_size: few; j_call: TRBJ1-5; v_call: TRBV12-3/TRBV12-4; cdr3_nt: TGTGCCAGCAGTCGACAGGGGCATCAGCCCCAGCATTTT; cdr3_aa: CASSRQGHQPQHF
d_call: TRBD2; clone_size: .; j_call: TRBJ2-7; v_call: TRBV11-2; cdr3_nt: TGTGCCAGCAGCTTCCCCCCCCCATCGGCGGGAGGGCGATTCTACGAGCAGTACTTC; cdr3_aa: CASSFPPPSAGGRFYEQYF
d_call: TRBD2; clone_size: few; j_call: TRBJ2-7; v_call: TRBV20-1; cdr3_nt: TGCAGTGCTAGAGAACGGTCTAGCGGACCCTACGAGCAGTACTTC; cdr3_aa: CSARERSSGPYEQYF
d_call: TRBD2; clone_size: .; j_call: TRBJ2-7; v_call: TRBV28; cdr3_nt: TGTGCCAGCAGTCCTAGTGGGGGTAGCGGGAGCTCCTACGAGCAGTACTTC; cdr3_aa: CASSPSGGSGSSYEQYF
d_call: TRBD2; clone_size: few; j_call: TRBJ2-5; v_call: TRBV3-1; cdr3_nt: TGTGCCAGCAGCCCTAGCGGGAGCGAGACCCAGTACTTC; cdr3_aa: CASSPSGSETQYF
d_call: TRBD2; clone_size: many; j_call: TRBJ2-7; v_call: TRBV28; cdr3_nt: TGTGCCAGCAGAGGACTAGCGGGCTCCTACGAGCAGTACTTC; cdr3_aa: CASRGLAGSYEQYF
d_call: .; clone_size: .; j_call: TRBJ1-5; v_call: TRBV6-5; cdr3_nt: TGTGCCAGCAGTTCACAGCCCTTTCAGCCCCAGCATTTT; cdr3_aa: CASSSQPFQPQHF
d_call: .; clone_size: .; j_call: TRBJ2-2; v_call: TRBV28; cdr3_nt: TGTGCCAGCAGTTTAAGCGAGGTCGGACCCAACACCGGGGAGCTGTTTTTT; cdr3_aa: CASSLSEVGPNTGELFF
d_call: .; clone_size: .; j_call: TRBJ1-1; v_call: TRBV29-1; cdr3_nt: TGCAGCGTGGGTGACAGACTGAACACTGAAGCTTTCTTT; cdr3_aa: CSVGDRLNTEAFF
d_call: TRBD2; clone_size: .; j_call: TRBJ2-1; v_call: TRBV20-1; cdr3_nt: TGCAGTGCTAGAGAGGCGACTAGCGGGGGAAATGAGCAGTTCTTC; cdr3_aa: CSAREATSGGNEQFF
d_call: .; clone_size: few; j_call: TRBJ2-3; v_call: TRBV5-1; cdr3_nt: TGCGCCAGCTCCTTGCCTGGAGATACGCAGTATTTT; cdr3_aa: CASSLPGDTQYF
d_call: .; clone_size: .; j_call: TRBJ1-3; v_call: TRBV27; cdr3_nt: TGTGCCAGCAGATGGGGGAACACCATATATTTT; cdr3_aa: CASRWGNTIYF
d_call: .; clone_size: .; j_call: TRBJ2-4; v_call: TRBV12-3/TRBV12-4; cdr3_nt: TGTGCCAGCACCCCCGGGACACGTAAAAACATTCAGTACTTC; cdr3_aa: CASTPGTRKNIQYF
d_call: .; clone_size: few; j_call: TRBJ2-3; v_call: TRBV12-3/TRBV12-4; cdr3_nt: TGTGCCAGCACCCCTTCGTCGAGCCTTTCGCAGTATTTT; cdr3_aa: CASTPSSSLSQYF
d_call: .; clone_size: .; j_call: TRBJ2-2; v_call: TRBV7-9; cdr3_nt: TGTGCCAGCAGCCCCGAGTGGACCGGGGAGCTGTTTTTT; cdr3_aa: CASSPEWTGELFF
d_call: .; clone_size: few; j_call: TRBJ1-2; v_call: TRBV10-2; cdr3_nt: TGCGCCAGCAGTGAGCTGTTCGGCTACACCTTC; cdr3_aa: CASSELFGYTF
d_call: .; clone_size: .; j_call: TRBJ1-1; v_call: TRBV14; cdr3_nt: TGTGCCAGCAGCCGGGACATTGGGGAATCTGAAGCTTTCTTT; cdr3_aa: CASSRDIGESEAFF
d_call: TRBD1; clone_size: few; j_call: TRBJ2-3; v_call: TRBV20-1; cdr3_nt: TGCAGTGCTAGTGGGAGGGGACAGGGAACAGATACGCAGTATTTT; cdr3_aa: CSASGRGQGTDTQYF
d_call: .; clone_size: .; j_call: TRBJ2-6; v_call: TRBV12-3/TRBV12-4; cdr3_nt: TGTGCCAGCAGGATAGCGGTCAAGCAGGCTGGGGCCAACGTCCTGACTTTC; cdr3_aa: CASRIAVKQAGANVLTF
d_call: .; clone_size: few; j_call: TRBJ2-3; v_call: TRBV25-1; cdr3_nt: TGTGCCAGCAGTGAATACACAGATACGCAGTATTTT; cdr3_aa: CASSEYTDTQYF
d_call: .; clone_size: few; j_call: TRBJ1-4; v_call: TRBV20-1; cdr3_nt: TGCAGTGCTAGAAAGGGGGCAACTAATGAAAAACTGTTTTTT; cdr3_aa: CSARKGATNEKLFF
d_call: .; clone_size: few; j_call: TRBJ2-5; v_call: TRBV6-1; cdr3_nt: TGTGCCAGCACCAGCCAAGAGACCCAGTACTTC; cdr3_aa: CASTSQETQYF
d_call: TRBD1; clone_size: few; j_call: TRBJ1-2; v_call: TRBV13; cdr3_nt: TGTGCCAGCAGCGTAACAGGGGACTATGGCTACACCTTC; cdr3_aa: CASSVTGDYGYTF
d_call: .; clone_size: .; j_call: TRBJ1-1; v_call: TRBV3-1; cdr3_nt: TGTGCCAGCAGCCTTTCGGGGGGCGATGAAGCTTTCTTT; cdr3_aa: CASSLSGGDEAFF
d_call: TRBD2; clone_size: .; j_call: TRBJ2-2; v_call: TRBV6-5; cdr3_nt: TGTGCCAGCAGCCCTCCCGGACTAGCAGAGCTGTTTTTT; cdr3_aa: CASSPPGLAELFF
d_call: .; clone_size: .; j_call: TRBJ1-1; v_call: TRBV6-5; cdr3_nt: TGTGCCAGCAGTTACTCGCTATCTCGGACTGAAGCTTTCTTT; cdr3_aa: CASSYSLSRTEAFF
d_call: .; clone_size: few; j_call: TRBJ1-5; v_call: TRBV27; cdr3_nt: TGTGCCAGCAGTCTAGGACACCGACAGCCCCAGCATTTT; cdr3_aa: CASSLGHRQPQHF
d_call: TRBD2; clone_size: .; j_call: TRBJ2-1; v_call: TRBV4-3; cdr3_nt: TGCGCCAGCAGCCAACAGCGGGAGTACAATGAGCAGTTCTTC; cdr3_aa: CASSQQREYNEQFF
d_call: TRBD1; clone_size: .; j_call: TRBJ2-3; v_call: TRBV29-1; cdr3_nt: TGCAGCGTCCGGGAAGGACAGGGACGTACAGATACGCAGTATTTT; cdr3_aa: CSVREGQGRTDTQYF
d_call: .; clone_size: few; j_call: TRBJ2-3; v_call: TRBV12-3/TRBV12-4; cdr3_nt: TGTGCCAGCAGTCGGAGTTTCAGGACAGATACGCAGTATTTT; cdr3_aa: CASSRSFRTDTQYF
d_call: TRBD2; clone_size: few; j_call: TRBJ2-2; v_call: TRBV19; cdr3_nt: TGTGCCAGTAGTCCTAGACTAGCGGGAGACACCGGGGAGCTGTTTTTT; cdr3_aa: CASSPRLAGDTGELFF
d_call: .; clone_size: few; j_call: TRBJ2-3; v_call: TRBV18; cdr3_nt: TGTGCCAGCTCACCACGAGAACAGGCCAGTAATACGCAGTATTTT; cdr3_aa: CASSPREQASNTQYF
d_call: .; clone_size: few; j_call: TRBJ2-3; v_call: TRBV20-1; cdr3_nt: TGCAGTGCTAGGGGAGGCACGCAGTATTTT; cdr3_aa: CSARGGTQYF
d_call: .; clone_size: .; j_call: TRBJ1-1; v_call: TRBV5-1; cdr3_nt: TGCGCCAGCAGCTCGGGGGACAAGAACCCTGAAGCTTTCTTT; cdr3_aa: CASSSGDKNPEAFF
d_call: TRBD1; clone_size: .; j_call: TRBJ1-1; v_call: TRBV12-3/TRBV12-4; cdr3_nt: TGTGCCGGAGGGGGCGCGAGAACTGAAGCTTTCTTT; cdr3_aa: CAGGGARTEAFF